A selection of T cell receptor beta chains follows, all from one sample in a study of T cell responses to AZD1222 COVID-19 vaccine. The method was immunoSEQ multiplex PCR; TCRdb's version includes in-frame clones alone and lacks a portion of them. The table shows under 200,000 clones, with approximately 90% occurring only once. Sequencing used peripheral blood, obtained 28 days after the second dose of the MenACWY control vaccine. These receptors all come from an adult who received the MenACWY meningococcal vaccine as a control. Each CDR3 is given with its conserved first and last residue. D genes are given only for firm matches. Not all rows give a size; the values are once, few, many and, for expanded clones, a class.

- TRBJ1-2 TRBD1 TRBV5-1 TGCGCCAGCAGCTCGACAGGGGAGGTCGGTGGCTACACCTTC CASSSTGEVGGYTF
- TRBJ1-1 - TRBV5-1 TGCGCCAGCAGCTTGACAGGTCAAACAGGGACTGAAGCTTTCTTT CASSLTGQTGTEAFF
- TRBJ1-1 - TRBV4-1 TGCGCCAGCAGCCAAGGGCGTTTAGGGGAAAACACTGAAGCTTTCTTT CASSQGRLGENTEAFF
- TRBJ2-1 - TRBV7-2 TGTGCCAGCAGCTTAGCCTTGGCTCCGAATGAGCAGTTCTTC CASSLALAPNEQFF
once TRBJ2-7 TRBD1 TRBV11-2 TGTGCCAGCAGCTCCTCTCGGACAGGGCTGTCCTACGAGCAGTACTTC CASSSSRTGLSYEQYF
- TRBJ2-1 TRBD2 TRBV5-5 TGTGCCAGCTCCGGGACTAGCCGCCATGAGCAGTTCTTC CASSGTSRHEQFF
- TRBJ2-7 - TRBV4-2 TGTGCCAGCAGCCAAGGAGTTAACTACGAGCAGTACTTC CASSQGVNYEQYF
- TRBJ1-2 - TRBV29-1 TGCAGCGTTTCAGGGGAAAACGGCTACACCTTC CSVSGENGYTF
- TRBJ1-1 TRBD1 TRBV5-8 TGTGCCAGCAGGCTACAGGGGTTCGCTTGGGCGAACACTGAAGCTTTCTTT CASRLQGFAWANTEAFF
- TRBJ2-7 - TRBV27 TGTGCCACAGTGAGGGGCGAGCAGTACTTC CATVRGEQYF
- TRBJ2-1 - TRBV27 TGTGCCAGCAGTTTACCCGCAGGTGAGCAGTTCTTC CASSLPAGEQFF
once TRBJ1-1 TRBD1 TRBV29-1 TGCAGCGGAAACAGGGGGTCGAACACTGAAGCTTTCTTT CSGNRGSNTEAFF
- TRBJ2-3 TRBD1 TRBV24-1 TGTGCCACCAGTGATTTGGACGGGACAGGGTCAGATACGCAGTATTTT CATSDLDGTGSDTQYF
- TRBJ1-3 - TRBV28 TGTGCCAGCAGTTTAGGCGGACCCTCTGGAAACACCATATATTTT CASSLGGPSGNTIYF
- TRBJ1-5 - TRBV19 TGTGCCAGTAGGTCGGTCGGGAACAGCAATCAGCCCCAGCATTTT CASRSVGNSNQPQHF
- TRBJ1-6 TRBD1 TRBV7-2 TGTGCCAGCAGCTTTACGGGGACAGGTCACTATAATTCACCCCTCCACTTT CASSFTGTGHYNSPLHF
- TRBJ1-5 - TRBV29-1 TGCAGCGTGAAGGCCACAGGGAATATGGATCAGCCCCAGCATTTT CSVKATGNMDQPQHF
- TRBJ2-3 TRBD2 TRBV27 TGTGCCAGCAGTCCCCTTGGACTAGCGGGAGAGGGCACAGATACGCAGTATTTT CASSPLGLAGEGTDTQYF
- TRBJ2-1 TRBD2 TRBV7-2 TGTGCCAGCAGCTCGGGACTAGTTCAGTTCTTC CASSSGLVQFF
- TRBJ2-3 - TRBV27 TGTGCCAGCAGATTCGGCGCAGATACGCAGTATTTT CASRFGADTQYF
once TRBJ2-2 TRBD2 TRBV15 TGTGCCACCAGCCGGCACAGCCTGGGACTAGCGGGGAACACCGGGGAGCTGTTTTTT CATSRHSLGLAGNTGELFF
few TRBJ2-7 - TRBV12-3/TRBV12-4 TGTGCCAGCTCAAACGTGTATGAAAAATACTTC CASSNVYEKYF
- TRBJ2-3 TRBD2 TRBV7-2 TGTGCCAGCAGGTTGAGCGGGAGGGAAGGAGATACGCAGTATTTT CASRLSGREGDTQYF
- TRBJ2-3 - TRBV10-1 TGCGCCAGCAGTGCCGGGACCCCCGGCGGTACGCAGTATTTT CASSAGTPGGTQYF
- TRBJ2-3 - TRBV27 TGTGCCAGCAGTTCAGTGGGAGAGGGGGTGGGGGATACGCAGTATTTT CASSSVGEGVGDTQYF
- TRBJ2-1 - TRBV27 TGTGCCAGCATTAAGGGCAATGAGCAGTTCTTC CASIKGNEQFF
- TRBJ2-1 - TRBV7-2 TGTGCCAGCAACCTCCGGCTCTCCGCCGGAGAGCAGTTCTTC CASNLRLSAGEQFF
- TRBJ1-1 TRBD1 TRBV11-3 TGTGCCAGCAGCTTAGGGGGACAGATTGAAGCTTTCTTT CASSLGGQIEAFF
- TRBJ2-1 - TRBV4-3 TGCGCCAGCAGCCAAGTCCGGCTGGGGGGATACAATGAGCAGTTCTTC CASSQVRLGGYNEQFF
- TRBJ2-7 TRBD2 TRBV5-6 TGTGCCAGCAGTTCGGGGGAGCGGGGCTCCTACGAGCAGTACTTC CASSSGERGSYEQYF
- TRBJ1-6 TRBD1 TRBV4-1 TGCGCCAGCAGCCAAGAGAGGGGGACAGGCCGCACCGGTTCACCCCTCCACTTT CASSQERGTGRTGSPLHF
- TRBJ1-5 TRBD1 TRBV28 TGTGCCAGCAGTTTCCCCGGGACAGGGTCTCAGCCCCAGCATTTT CASSFPGTGSQPQHF
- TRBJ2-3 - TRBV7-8 TGTGCCAGCAGCCCACGGGAGCGCACAGATACGCAGTATTTT CASSPRERTDTQYF
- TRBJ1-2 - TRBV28 TGTGCCAGCAGTTTATTTCTAACAGGGTGGTATGGCTACACCTTC CASSLFLTGWYGYTF
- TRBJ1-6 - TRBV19 TGTGCCAGTAGTATGAGTGGCAATAATTCACCCCTCCACTTT CASSMSGNNSPLHF
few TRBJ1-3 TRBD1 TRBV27 TGTGCCAGCAGCACGGGACAGGGGATAGGAAACACCATATATTTT CASSTGQGIGNTIYF
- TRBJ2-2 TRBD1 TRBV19 TGTGCCAGTAGCTGGACAGGGCTGAACACCGGGGAGCTGTTTTTT CASSWTGLNTGELFF
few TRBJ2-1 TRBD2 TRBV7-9 TGTGCCAGCAGCCCGACGGGAGGATACAATGAGCAGTTCTTC CASSPTGGYNEQFF